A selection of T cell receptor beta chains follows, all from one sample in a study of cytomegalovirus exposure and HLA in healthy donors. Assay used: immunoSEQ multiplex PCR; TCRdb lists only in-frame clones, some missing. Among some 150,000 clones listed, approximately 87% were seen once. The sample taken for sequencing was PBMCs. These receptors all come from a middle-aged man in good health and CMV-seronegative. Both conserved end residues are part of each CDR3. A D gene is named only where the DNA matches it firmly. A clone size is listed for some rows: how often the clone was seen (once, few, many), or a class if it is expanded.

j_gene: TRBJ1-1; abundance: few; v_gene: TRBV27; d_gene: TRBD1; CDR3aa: CASSLSSGGYGGTEAFF; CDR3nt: TGTGCCAGCAGTTTATCGTCAGGGGGCTATGGGGGGACTGAAGCTTTCTTT
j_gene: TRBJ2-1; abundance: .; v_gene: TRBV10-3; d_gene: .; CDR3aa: CAISESSGDEQFF; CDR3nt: TGTGCCATCAGTGAGTCGAGCGGCGATGAGCAGTTCTTC
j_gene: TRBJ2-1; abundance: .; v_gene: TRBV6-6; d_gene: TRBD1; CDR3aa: CASSYSRQGYNEQFF; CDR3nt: TGTGCCAGCAGTTACTCCAGACAGGGCTACAATGAGCAGTTCTTC
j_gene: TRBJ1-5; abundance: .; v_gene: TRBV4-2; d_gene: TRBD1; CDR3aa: CASSQGEGTDSNQPQHF; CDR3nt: TGTGCCAGCAGCCAGGGAGAGGGGACAGATAGCAATCAGCCCCAGCATTTT
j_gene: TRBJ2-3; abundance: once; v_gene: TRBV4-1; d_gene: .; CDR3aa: CASSQEERGFDTQYF; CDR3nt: TGCGCCAGCAGCCAAGAAGAACGGGGGTTTGATACGCAGTATTTT
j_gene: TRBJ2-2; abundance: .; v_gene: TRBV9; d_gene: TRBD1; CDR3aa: CASSDPRDRENTGELFF; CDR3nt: TGTGCCAGCAGCGATCCCCGGGACAGGGAAAACACCGGGGAGCTGTTTTTT
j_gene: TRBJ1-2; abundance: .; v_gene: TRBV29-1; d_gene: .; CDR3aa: CSVEDPGGVGYGYTF; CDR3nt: TGCAGCGTTGAAGACCCGGGAGGGGTCGGCTATGGCTACACCTTC
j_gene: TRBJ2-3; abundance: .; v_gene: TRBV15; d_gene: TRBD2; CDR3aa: CATSRVSREGRDTQYF; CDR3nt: TGTGCCACCAGCAGAGTCTCGCGGGAGGGCCGAGATACGCAGTATTTT
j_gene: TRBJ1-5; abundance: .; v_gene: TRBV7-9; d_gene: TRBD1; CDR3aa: CASSRTGRNQPQHF; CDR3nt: TGTGCCAGCAGTCGGACAGGGAGGAATCAGCCCCAGCATTTT
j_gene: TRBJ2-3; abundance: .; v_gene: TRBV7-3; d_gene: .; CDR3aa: CASSLTRGDTQYF; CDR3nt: TGTGCCAGCAGCTTAACTCGGGGAGATACGCAGTATTTT
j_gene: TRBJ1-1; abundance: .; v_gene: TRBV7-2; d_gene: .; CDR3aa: CASSSQGLNTEAFF; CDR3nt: TGTGCCAGCAGCTCCCAGGGTCTGAACACTGAAGCTTTCTTT
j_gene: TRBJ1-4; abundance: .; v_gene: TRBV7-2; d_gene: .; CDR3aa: CASSLGRANEKLFF; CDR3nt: TGTGCCAGCAGCTTGGGCAGAGCCAATGAAAAACTGTTTTTT
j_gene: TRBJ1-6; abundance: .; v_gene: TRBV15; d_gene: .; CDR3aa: CATSRVAAGNSPLHF; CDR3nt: TGTGCCACCAGCAGAGTAGCCGCGGGGAATTCACCCCTCCACTTT
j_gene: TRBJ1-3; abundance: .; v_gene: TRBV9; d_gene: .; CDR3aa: CASSVAGRGDTIYF; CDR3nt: TGTGCCAGCAGCGTAGCTGGGAGGGGGGACACCATATATTTT
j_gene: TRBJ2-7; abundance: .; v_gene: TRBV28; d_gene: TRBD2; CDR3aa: CASSFLAGGRYEQYF; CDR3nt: TGTGCCAGCAGTTTTCTAGCGGGGGGGCGGTACGAGCAGTACTTC
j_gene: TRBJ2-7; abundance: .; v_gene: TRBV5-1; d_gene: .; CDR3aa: CASSSIQQGLFEQYF; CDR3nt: TGCGCCAGCAGCTCAATCCAGCAGGGGTTGTTCGAGCAGTACTTC
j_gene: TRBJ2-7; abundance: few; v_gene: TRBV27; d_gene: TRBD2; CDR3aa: CASSLSLAGVWYEQYF; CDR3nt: TGTGCCAGCAGTTTATCATTAGCGGGAGTTTGGTACGAGCAGTACTTC
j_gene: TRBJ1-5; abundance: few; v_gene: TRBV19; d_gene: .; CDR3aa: CASSNGYSNQPQHF; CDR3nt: TGTGCCAGTAGTAACGGGTATAGCAATCAGCCCCAGCATTTT
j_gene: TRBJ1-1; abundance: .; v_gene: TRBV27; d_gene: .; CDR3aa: CASSPLPRSTEAFF; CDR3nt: TGTGCCAGCAGTCCCTTACCGCGGAGCACTGAAGCTTTCTTT
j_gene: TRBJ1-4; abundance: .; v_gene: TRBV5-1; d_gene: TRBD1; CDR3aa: CASSLGDRGREEKLFF; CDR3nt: TGCGCCAGCAGCTTGGGGGACAGAGGTCGGGAGGAAAAACTGTTTTTT
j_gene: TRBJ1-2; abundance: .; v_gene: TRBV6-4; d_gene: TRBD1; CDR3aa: CASSRDRVGYGYTF; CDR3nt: TGTGCCAGCAGCCGGGACAGGGTCGGGTATGGCTACACCTTC
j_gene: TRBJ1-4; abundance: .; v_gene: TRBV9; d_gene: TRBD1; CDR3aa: CASSPRDDRGEKLFF; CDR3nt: TGTGCCAGCAGCCCCCGTGATGACAGGGGGGAAAAACTGTTTTTT
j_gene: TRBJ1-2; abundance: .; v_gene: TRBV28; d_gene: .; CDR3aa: CASIALGGRDYGYTF; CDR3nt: TGTGCCAGCATAGCTTTAGGTGGCAGAGACTATGGCTACACCTTC
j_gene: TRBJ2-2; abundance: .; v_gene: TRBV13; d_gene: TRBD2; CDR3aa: CASSLGLEGVTGELFF; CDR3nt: TGTGCCAGCAGCCTTGGACTAGAGGGCGTGACCGGGGAGCTGTTTTTT
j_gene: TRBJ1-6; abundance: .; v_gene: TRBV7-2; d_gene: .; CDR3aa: CASSLQRQNSPLHF; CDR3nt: TGTGCCAGCAGCTTGCAGAGACAGAATTCACCCCTCCACTTT
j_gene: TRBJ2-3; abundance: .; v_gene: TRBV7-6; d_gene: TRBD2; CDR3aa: CASSYGAGGSTDTQYF; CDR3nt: TGTGCCAGCAGCTACGGGGCGGGGGGGAGCACAGATACGCAGTATTTT
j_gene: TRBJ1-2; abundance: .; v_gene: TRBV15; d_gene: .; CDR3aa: CATSRALYLGGNYGYTF; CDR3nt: TGTGCCACCAGCAGAGCCCTATACTTGGGGGGGAACTATGGCTACACCTTC
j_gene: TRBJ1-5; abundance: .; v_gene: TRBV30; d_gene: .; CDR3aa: CAWGGQFSNQPQHF; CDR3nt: TGTGCCTGGGGAGGGCAGTTTAGCAATCAGCCCCAGCATTTT
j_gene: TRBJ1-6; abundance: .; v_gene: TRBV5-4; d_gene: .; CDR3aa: CASSFLGGISPLHF; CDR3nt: TGTGCCAGCAGCTTTCTAGGGGGAATTTCACCCCTCCACTTT
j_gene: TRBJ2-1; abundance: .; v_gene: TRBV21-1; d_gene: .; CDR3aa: CASSKAACSSYNEQFF; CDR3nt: TGTGCCAGCAGCAAAGCTGCATGCAGCTCCTACAATGAGCAGTTCTTC
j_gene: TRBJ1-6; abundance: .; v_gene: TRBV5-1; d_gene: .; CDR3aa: CASSLVGGSRADSPLHF; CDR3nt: TGCGCCAGCAGCTTGGTCGGGGGGAGTCGGGCAGATTCACCCCTCCACTTT
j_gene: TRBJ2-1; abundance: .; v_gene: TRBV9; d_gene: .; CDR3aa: CASSPKEVRVNEQFF; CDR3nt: TGTGCCAGCAGCCCAAAGGAGGTTCGAGTAAATGAGCAGTTCTTC
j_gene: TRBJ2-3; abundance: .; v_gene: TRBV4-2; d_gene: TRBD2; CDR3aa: CASSQDLSGRTWADTQYF; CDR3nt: TGTGCCAGCAGCCAAGATTTAAGCGGGAGGACTTGGGCAGATACGCAGTATTTT
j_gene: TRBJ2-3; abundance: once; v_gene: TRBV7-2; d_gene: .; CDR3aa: CASSLAGAADTQYF; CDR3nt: TGTGCCAGCAGCTTAGCGGGGGCAGCAGATACGCAGTATTTT
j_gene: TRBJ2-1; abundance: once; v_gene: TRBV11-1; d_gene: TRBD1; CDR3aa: CASSPGQGQYNEQFF; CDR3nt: TGTGCCAGCAGCCCTGGACAGGGACAATACAATGAGCAGTTCTTC
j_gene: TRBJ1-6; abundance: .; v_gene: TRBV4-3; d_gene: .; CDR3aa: CASSPETGESPLHF; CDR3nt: TGCGCCAGCAGCCCAGAGACAGGTGAATCACCCCTCCACTTT
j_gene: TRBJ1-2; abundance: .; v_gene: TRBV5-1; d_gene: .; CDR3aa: CASSLATGYGYTF; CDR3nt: TGCGCCAGCAGCTTGGCTACAGGCTATGGCTACACCTTC
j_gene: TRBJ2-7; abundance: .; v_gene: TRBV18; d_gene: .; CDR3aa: CASSPRRQAQQSEQYF; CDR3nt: TGTGCCAGCTCACCACGTAGACAGGCGCAGCAGAGCGAGCAGTACTTC
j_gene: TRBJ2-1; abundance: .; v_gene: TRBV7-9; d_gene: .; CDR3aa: CASSSETVSYNEQFF; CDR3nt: TGTGCCAGCAGCTCCGAGACAGTCTCCTACAATGAGCAGTTCTTC
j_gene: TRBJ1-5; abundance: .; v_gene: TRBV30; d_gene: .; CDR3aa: CAFSPGISNQPQHF; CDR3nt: TGTGCCTTCTCACCGGGGATTAGCAATCAGCCCCAGCATTTT
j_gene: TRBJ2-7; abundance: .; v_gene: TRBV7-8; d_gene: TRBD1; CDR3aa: CASSLGGQWNEQYF; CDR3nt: TGTGCCAGCAGCTTAGGGGGACAGTGGAACGAGCAGTACTTC
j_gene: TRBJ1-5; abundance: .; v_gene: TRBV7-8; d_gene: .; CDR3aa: CASSRMGAGNQPQHF; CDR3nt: TGTGCCAGCAGCCGTATGGGGGCTGGCAATCAGCCCCAGCATTTT
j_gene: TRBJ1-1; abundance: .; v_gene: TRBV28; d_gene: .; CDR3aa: CASIRTENTEAFF; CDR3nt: TGTGCCAGCATTAGGACAGAGAACACTGAAGCTTTCTTT
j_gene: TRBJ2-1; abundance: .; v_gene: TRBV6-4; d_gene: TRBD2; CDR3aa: CANSGGRDNEQFF; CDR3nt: TGTGCCAACAGCGGGGGAAGGGACAATGAGCAGTTCTTC